A single sample gave rise to the 25 T cell receptor beta chains below, sequenced in a study of blood T cell repertoires in COVID-19. Sequenced by immunoSEQ multiplex PCR; TCRdb stores in-frame clones only, minus some. Seen here are about 400,000 clones, approximately 86% observed once, and the top ten hold around 2.9%. Sequencing used peripheral blood. The receptors were sampled from a human donor in a cohort sampled during active COVID-19.

This clone was seen a few times. The genes are TRBV6-1 and TRBJ1-5; D not certain. Per germline, CDR1 MNHNS and CDR2 SASEGT. The CDR3 runs to 16 residues. The ends were cut back, 2 bases at V and 0 bases at J, with 11 bases in the middle. CDR3 sequence: CASSESGNLSNQPQHF. The CDR3 DNA is TGTGCCAGCAGTGAATCCGGTAACCTTAGCAATCAGCCCCAGCATTTT.

This chain joins TRBV27 and TRBJ2-3, with 13 bases fitting TRBD2. After removal of 5 bases from V and 8 bases from J, the junction contained 13 bases not matched to a gene. The CDR3 is made up of 17 amino acids. In germline, CDR1 is MNHEY, CDR2 SMNVEV (reference sequence). In DNA, the CDR3 is TGTGCCAGCAGTCCCCGTACCGGGACTAGCGGGGAGATTACGCAGTATTTT. This sequence encodes CASSPRTGTSGEITQYF.

As concerns this clone: Other DNA sequences in this specimen translate into the identical CDR3. This chain joins TRBV4-1 and TRBJ1-4; 7 bases fit TRBD1. Germline V lookup: CDR1 MGHRA, CDR2 YSYEKL. The junction had 0 bases not matched to a gene; V was cut back by 0 bases and J by 2 bases. The CDR3 contains 15 residues. CDR3 nucleotides: TGCGCCAGCAGCCAAGAAGGGGGCACTAATGAAAAACTGTTTTTT. Amino acid sequence: CASSQEGGTNEKLFF.

This rearrangement joins TRBV4-1 to TRBJ2-7; the match to TRBD2 covers 8 bases. The length of the CDR3 is 17 residues. The germline V gene has CDR1 MGHRA and CDR2 YSYEKL. Trimming at V came to 1 base and at J to 4 bases, leaving 12 bases not matched to a gene. CDR3 in DNA: TGCGCCAGCAGCCAAGTCTGGTTTCGGGGGGGCCTTTACGAGCAGTACTTC. Protein: CASSQVWFRGGLYEQYF.

The chain recombines TRBV4-1 with TRBJ1-5; 7 bases align to TRBD1. Germline V gene lookup returns CDR1 MGHRA and CDR2 YSYEKL. This CDR3 has 13 residues. V lost 8 bases to trimming and J lost 7 bases; unmatched junction nucleotides: 8. This chain's CDR3 is CASANTGDQPQHF. The CDR3 DNA follows: TGCGCCAGCGCAAATACAGGGGACCAGCCCCAGCATTTT.

This clone was recorded once. The V and J genes are TRBV7-8 and TRBJ2-1; 7 bases are a match to TRBD2. J was trimmed by 4 bases and V by 3 bases; bases with no gene match: 9. CDR1 SGHVS and CDR2 FQNEAQ come from the germline V gene. The CDR3 is made up of 16 amino acids. The CDR3 DNA follows: TGTGCCAGCAGCTTTAGGACTAGGGCATCATACAATGAGCAGTTCTTC. Translation: CASSFRTRASYNEQFF. The whole variable domain, remainder taken from reference TRBV7-8 and TRBJ2-1, is GAGVSQSPRYKVAKRGQDVALRCDPISGHVSLFWYQQALGQGPEFLTYFQNEAQLDKSGLPSDRFFAERPEGSVSTLKIQRTQQEDSAVYLCASSFRTRASYNEQFFGPGTRLTVL.

The V call is TRBV7-3, the J call TRBJ2-6; D unclear. Germline CDR1 is SGHTA and CDR2 is FQGTGA. The CDR3 runs to 16 residues. Trimming pared 5 bases from V and 4 bases from J, leaving 15 bases between. The CDR3 loop is CASSLSERSGANVLTF. DNA for the CDR3: TGTGCCAGCAGCCTCAGCGAGAGGTCCGGGGCCAACGTCCTGACTTTC. The whole variable domain, filled in from reference TRBV7-3 and TRBJ2-6, reads GAGVSQTPSNKVTEKGKYVELRCDPISGHTALYWYRQSLGQGPEFLIYFQGTGAADDSGLPNDRFFAVRPEGSVSTLKIQRTERGDSAVYLCASSLSERSGANVLTFGAGSRLTVL.

J is TRBJ1-2 and V is TRBV7-2; TRBD1 matches at 8 bases. The CDR3 runs 16 residues. V was pared by 5 bases and J by 6 bases, with 14 bases of the junction left unmatched. Germline V gene lookup returns CDR1 SGHTA and CDR2 FQGNSA. CDR3 DNA: TGTGCCAGCAGCGTGAAAAGTGGGACAGGTGGTAATGGCTACACCTTC. It encodes CASSVKSGTGGNGYTF. Full variable domain (outside the CDR3, taken from reference TRBV7-2 and TRBJ1-2): GAGVSQSPSNKVTEKGKDVELRCDPISGHTALYWYRQSLGQGLEFLIYFQGNSAPDKSGLPSDRFSAERTGGSVSTLTIQRTQQEDSAVYLCASSVKSGTGGNGYTFGSGTRLTVV.

CDR3 DNA: TGTGCCAGCTCACCCAGGAGGGACTATGGCTACACCTTC. Encoded protein: CASSPRRDYGYTF. The chain carries TRBV18 and TRBJ1-2; D is undetermined. The V end was cut by 3 bases, the J end by 3 bases, with 8 bases between. CDR1 and CDR2 from the germline V gene are KGHSH and LQKENI. This CDR3 has 13 amino acids.

This sequence joins TRBV18 and TRBJ2-3, with TRBD1 as a possible D gene (7 bases). CDR1 is KGHSH, CDR2 LQKENI, per germline. V was pared by 6 bases and J by 1 base, with 17 bases between. The CDR3 contains 16 residues. The CDR3 nucleotides are TGTGCCAGCTCTTCCCGGACAGGAGGGGGCACAGATACGCAGTATTTT. Its protein product is CASSSRTGGGTDTQYF.

The chain uses TRBV7-8 and TRBJ1-5; 11 nucleotides match TRBD1. Germline V gene data show CDR1 as SGHVS and CDR2 as FQNEAQ. V was clipped by 5 bases and J by 3 bases; unmatched bases: 9. The CDR3 has 17 amino acids. CDR3 protein: CASSDGPGQGDNQPQHF. The CDR3 nucleotides are TGTGCCAGCAGCGACGGACCGGGACAGGGGGACAATCAGCCCCAGCATTTT.

The chain carries TRBV18 and TRBJ2-7; tentatively, D is TRBD2 (6 bases). Trimming shortened V by 3 bases and J by 1 base, and 7 bases separated the two germline ends. Germline loops: CDR1 KGHSH, CDR2 LQKENI. The CDR3 consists of 13 residues. For the CDR3, the DNA is TGTGCCAGCTCACCGGGGGGATCCTACGAGCAGTACTTC. Translated, it gives CASSPGGSYEQYF.

The V call is TRBV25-1, the J call TRBJ2-5, with 12 nucleotides matching TRBD2. J lost 1 base, V lost 2 bases, and 2 bases had no gene match. Germline V lookup: CDR1 MGHDK, CDR2 SYGVNS. This CDR3 spans 16 amino acids. The CDR3: CASSELAGGTQETQYF. DNA for the CDR3: TGTGCCAGCAGTGAACTAGCGGGAGGGACCCAAGAGACCCAGTACTTC.

The chain is built from TRBV4-2 and TRBJ2-1; 7 bases align to TRBD1. Germline V gene data show CDR1 as LGHNA and CDR2 as YNFKEQ. V gave up 0 bases and J gave up 7 bases; unmatched junction bases: 12. The CDR3 has 17 residues. The DNA for the CDR3 is TGTGCCAGCAGCCAAGATACCCGGCAGGGGGTAAGAAATGAGCAGTTCTTC. It is translated as CASSQDTRQGVRNEQFF.

In its sample, this clone was seen once. This rearrangement joins TRBV2 to TRBJ2-1; 10 nucleotides agree with TRBD2. Trimming cost V 3 bases and J 7 bases; bases outside gene matches: 12. The germline gives CDR1 SNHLY, CDR2 FYNNEI. The CDR3 totals 17 residues. The CDR3, as DNA: TGTGCCAGCAGTGACTACAGAGCGGGAGGGTCGCCAAATGAGCAGTTCTTC. It encodes CASSDYRAGGSPNEQFF.

The chain recombines TRBV13 with TRBJ2-7, with D uncertain. The CDR3 has 14 residues. V lost 5 bases and J lost 4, with 15 bases in between. Germline V gene sequence: CDR1 PRHDT, CDR2 FYEKMQ (reference sequence). This CDR3 reads CASSPHPASYEQYF. Written as DNA, the CDR3 is TGTGCCAGCAGCCCCCACCCCGCCAGTTACGAGCAGTACTTC.

This rearrangement joins TRBV19 to TRBJ2-2, with a possible D match to TRBD2 (6 bases). Germline loops: CDR1 LNHDA, CDR2 SQIVND (reference sequence). V was shortened by 7 bases and J by 7 bases, with 13 bases between the two germline ends. This CDR3 contains 13 residues. CDR3 coding DNA: TGTGCCAGTAAGGAGGGTGGAGGCGGGGAGCTGTTTTTT. This translates into CASKEGGGGELFF.

The DNA for the CDR3 is TGTGCCAGCAGTTTGAGCGGAACTTCTAACTATGGCTACACCTTC. This gives the protein CASSLSGTSNYGYTF. This sequence joins TRBV28 and TRBJ1-2; D uncertain. Germline CDR1 and CDR2: MDHEN and SYDVKM. The CDR3 runs 15 residues. The V gene lost 3 bases and the J gene lost 0 bases, with 11 bases spanning the gap.

This chain uses TRBV15 with TRBJ1-2, with a tentative D call TRBD1 (6 bases). The CDR3 sequence is 13 residues long. CDR1 is LNHNV and CDR2 is YYDKDF in the germline V gene (reference sequence). With 4 bases removed from V and 2 bases from J, the gap between germline ends came to 8 bases. The CDR3 DNA follows: TGTGCCACCAGCATTAGGGGGAACTATGGCTACACCTTC. Translation: CATSIRGNYGYTF.

The chain combines TRBV7-7 with TRBJ1-1; 10 bases line up with TRBD1. There are 18 residues in the CDR3. The germline CDR1 and CDR2 sequences are SSHAT and FNYEAQ (reference sequence). J was trimmed by 0 bases and V by 4 bases; bases with no gene match: 11. DNA of the CDR3: TGTGCCAGCAGCTCGCTTCGACAGGGGGCTTCCATGAACACTGAAGCTTTCTTT. Translation gives CASSSLRQGASMNTEAFF.

This clone appeared a single time. The genes are TRBV9 and TRBJ2-1, with 7 bases that match TRBD2. With 6 bases clipped from V and 3 bases from J, the junction kept 6 bases outside the gene matches. The CDR3 spans 14 residues. Germline V CDR1 and CDR2: SGDLS, YYNGEE. This CDR3 is CASNPGGGYNEQFF. As DNA, the CDR3 is TGTGCCAGCAACCCTGGGGGGGGCTACAATGAGCAGTTCTTC.

The rearrangement uses TRBV10-1 and TRBJ2-1; 7 positions match TRBD2. This CDR3 spans 13 amino acids. Germline V gene data show CDR1 as WNHNN and CDR2 as SYGVQD (reference sequence). V lost 2 bases and J lost 8; bases outside the gene matches: 3. The CDR3 here is CASSEAGVHEQFF. Written as DNA, the CDR3 is TGCGCCAGCAGTGAGGCGGGAGTGCATGAGCAGTTCTTC.

This clone was found once. The V and J genes are TRBV30 and TRBJ1-3; no reliable D call. CDR1 GTSNPN and CDR2 SVGIG come from the germline V gene (reference sequence). The CDR3 sequence is 13 residues long. Deletions cut 5 bases from V and 4 bases from J, with 12 bases between. The CDR3 DNA follows: TGTGCCTGGGGTCCCCTCGGGGGAAACACCATATATTTT. It specifies CAWGPLGGNTIYF. Complete variable domain (other parts from reference TRBV30 and TRBJ1-3): SQTIHQWPATLVQPVGSPLSLECTVEGTSNPNLYWYRQAAGRGLQLLFYSVGIGQISSEVPQNLSASRPQDRQFILSSKKLLLSDSGFYLCAWGPLGGNTIYFGEGSWLTVV.

The chain recombines TRBV7-2 with TRBJ1-2; D remains unclear. Per germline, CDR1 SGHTA and CDR2 FQGNSA. The V end lost 4 bases, the J end lost 8 bases, and 14 bases lay between the germline ends. This CDR3 region has 13 residues. CDR3 protein: CASSSLVTYGYTF. The CDR3 nucleotides are TGTGCCAGCAGCTCTTTGGTAACTTACGGCTACACCTTC.

This chain connects TRBV30 to TRBJ2-1; tentatively, D is TRBD1 (6 bases). The germline V gene encodes CDR1 GTSNPN and CDR2 SVGIG (reference sequence). CDR3 length equals 14 residues. Trimming cost V 0 bases and J 2 bases, with 8 bases left between them. The DNA of the CDR3 is TGTGCCTGGAGTGTCGGGACACCCTACAATGAGCAGTTCTTC. It codes for CAWSVGTPYNEQFF. Based on the CDR3 plus reference TRBV30 and TRBJ2-1, the full variable domain is SQTIHQWPATLVQPVGSPLSLECTVEGTSNPNLYWYRQAAGRGLQLLFYSVGIGQISSEVPQNLSASRPQDRQFILSSKKLLLSDSGFYLCAWSVGTPYNEQFFGPGTRLTVL.